The source of this TCR beta chain is a study of T-cell reconstitution after alpha-beta-depleted transplantation in children. Unique molecular identifiers were incorporated into the prepared TCRbeta library. TCRdb re-called the PCR reads through MiXCR, storing one row per CDR3 protein. The sample has about 97,000 distinct CDR3 sequences; approximately 8% are singletons. V was shortened by 5 bases and J by 0 bases, with 17 bases between the two germline ends. This CDR3 has 16 amino acids. This clonotype was detected ten times or more. Its specificity is unknown. Overall study findings and caveats: T-cell numbers and diversity one year post-transplant derived largely from freshly generated T cells. Alpha-beta T cells about two months after transplant reportedly derived from several hundred expanded graft clones. After transplant, high TCRbeta diversity at day 60 in some patients arose from surviving recipient T cells and thymic progenitors.

Sequenced here: PBMCs, sampled before TCRalphabeta/CD19-depleted stem cell transplant. The chain carries TRBV12-3 or TRBV12-4 and TRBJ2-7, with D perhaps TRBD1 or TRBD2 (5 bases each). This sequence originates from a boy between 2 and 10 years old with acute lymphoblastic leukemia, due to receive a stem cell transplant. Here the CDR3 DNA reads TGTGCCAGCAGTCCTCGAGGGGTTGGGTCCTCCTACGAGCAGTACTTC. Its protein is CASSPRGVGSSYEQYF.